The clone carrying this T cell receptor (beta chain) was seen many times. Germline CDR1 MNHEY, CDR2 SVGAGI. This CDR3 spans 15 amino acids. The V end lost 0 bases, the J end lost 5 bases, and 10 bases lay between the germline ends. The data belong to a study of early T cells in non-severe SARS-CoV-2 infection. Study-level background: Unpaired chains resulted from sequencing bulk RNA of unsorted whole blood.

Individual cDNA molecules were tagged with unique molecular identifiers, the study reported. TCRdb re-called the 5' RACE reads through MiXCR, storing one row per CDR3 protein. The table lists 27,000 or so distinct CDR3 sequences, about 3.8% of them singletons, with around 8.2% in the top ten. The rearrangement links TRBV6-5 to TRBJ2-2; the D gene is possibly TRBD2 (5 bases). The receptor was derived from an adult who was a healthcare worker with PCR-confirmed SARS-CoV-2 infection or an uninfected control (not recorded which). Sequenced material: whole blood. CDR3 in DNA: TGTGCCAGCAGTTACTCTGTCGGGAAGACCGGGGAGCTGTTTTTT. It encodes CASSYSVGKTGELFF.